This TCR beta chain appears in the sequencing data of a study of radiation and T cells in renal cell carcinoma. Here immunoSEQ multiplex PCR was the method, and the copy in TCRdb shows in-frame clones only, minus some. This sample yields 130,000 or so clones, of which over 80% are seen a single time; approximately 20% belongs to the top ten. The CDR3 is made up of 16 amino acids. Germline CDR1 LNHDA, CDR2 SQIVND (reference sequence). Unmatched junction bases numbered 9, after V lost 5 bases and J lost 4 bases. As for time point: baseline pretreatment blood. Noted treatment: 15 Gy SBRT to primary tumor, nephrectomy 4 weeks later.

The chain joins TRBV19 to TRBJ2-2; 8 nucleotides align to TRBD1. This receptor was identified in a woman aged 45-65 years with renal cell carcinoma. Sequencing used blood, obtained from a patient whose treatment included radiotherapy and nephrectomy. CDR3 protein: CASSPTGGRPTGELFF. CDR3 in DNA: TGTGCCAGTAGTCCCACAGGGGGTCGCCCCACCGGGGAGCTGTTTTTT.